The entry that follows covers one T cell receptor beta chain sequence. Antigen specificity is unknown. These data belong to a study of T cell responses to AZD1222 COVID-19 vaccine. Notes on the study in general: A rise in Spike-specific TCR breadth and depth followed two AZD1222 doses.

Data came from immunoSEQ multiplex PCR; TCRdb stores just in-frame clones and leaves some out. The sample includes about 160,000 clones, around 89% seen only once; the top ten take more than 4%. V lost 5 bases, J lost 0 bases, and 11 bases lay in between. The CDR3 runs 15 residues. Germline V gene data show CDR1 as LGHDT and CDR2 as YNNKEL (reference sequence). This specimen was peripheral blood, taken 28 days after the second AZD1222 dose. This TCR was sampled from an adult who received the AZD1222 COVID-19 vaccine. The chain employs TRBV3-1 (or the pseudogene TRBV3-2) and TRBJ1-3, with D perhaps matching TRBD1 (5 bases). The CDR3 is CASSYDRLSGNTIYF. The DNA for the CDR3 is TGTGCCAGCAGCTACGACAGACTCTCTGGAAACACCATATATTTT.